This T cell receptor beta chain was observed in a study of patients and donors after allogeneic stem cell transplantation. V trimming: 3 bases; J trimming: 3 bases; junction bases outside the gene matches: 9. Germline loops: CDR1 DFQATT, CDR2 SNEGSKA (reference sequence). The CDR3 has 16 residues. TCRdb reprocessed the RT-PCR reads with MiXCR, giving one entry per CDR3 protein. Altogether about 960,000 distinct CDR3 sequences are present, roughly 18% being singletons, with the ten largest covering approximately 5.9%. This TCR derives from a human donor who was either an allogeneic HSCT recipient or a stem cell or donor lymphocyte infusion donor (not recorded which). It is not recorded whose cells these are; they may come from a transplant donor. Source material: blood, either unsorted or a sorted T cell fraction (not recorded which). This sequence joins TRBV20-1 and TRBJ2-1; 9 bases agree with TRBD2. CDR3 protein: CSASPLSGRIYNEQFF. As DNA, the CDR3 is TGCAGTGCTAGTCCTCTTAGCGGGAGAATCTACAATGAGCAGTTCTTC.